These 24 T cell receptor beta chains share one sample of origin, sequenced in a study of shared clonotypes between healthy human individuals (dated by TCRdb to 2019 to 2021). Library preparation used the immunoSEQ multiplex PCR assay. Here the immuneACCESS table is served through TCRdb, limited to in-frame sequences with V and J called. Missing clones are a known gap in these copies; in checked studies unresolved V genes cover under half, and the rest lacks a known reason. The sample table shows 700,000 or so clones, and more than 70% are seen once. Approximately 1.8% of the sample rests with the top ten. The source material was memory CD4+ T cells sorted from blood. Explained via the paper, the cell subset or site label denotes: CD45RA-negative fraction. These receptor sequences come from a woman aged 25 to 39 in good health.

The V gene is TRBV7-9, the J gene TRBJ2-7; D may be TRBD1 (5 bases). V lost 1 base, J lost 3 bases, and 13 bases lay in between. The CDR3 runs 15 residues. Germline V CDR1 and CDR2: SEHNR, FQNEAQ (reference sequence). The CDR3 loop is CASSLGQGGDYEQYF. The CDR3, as DNA: TGTGCCAGCAGCTTAGGTCAGGGTGGGGACTACGAGCAGTACTTC.

The chain joins TRBV11-2 to TRBJ1-5; 7 bases line up with TRBD1. The CDR3 has 16 residues. The V and J ends lost 4 bases and 0 bases, in that order; junction bases with no gene match: 6. The germline CDR1 and CDR2 sequences are SGHAT and FQNNGV. This chain's CDR3 is CASSSGTAYSNQPQHF. The DNA of the CDR3 is TGTGCCAGCAGCTCAGGGACAGCTTATAGCAATCAGCCCCAGCATTTT.

The chain links TRBV6-6 to TRBJ2-2; tentatively, D is TRBD2 (6 bases). The ends were cut back, 0 bases at V and 4 bases at J, with 12 bases in the middle. The CDR3 contains 16 residues. Looked up from germline, CDR1 is MNHNY and CDR2 is SVGAGI (reference sequence). The CDR3, as DNA: TGTGCCAGCAGTTACTCCGACGGGAGTCTCACCGGGGAGCTGTTTTTT. Residues: CASSYSDGSLTGELFF.

This sequence joins TRBV5-1 and TRBJ2-6; D is unresolved. The CDR3 is made up of 15 amino acids. Per the germline V gene, CDR1 is SGHRS and CDR2 is YFSETQ. The ends were cut back, 2 bases at V and 0 bases at J, with 6 bases in the middle. The DNA of the CDR3 is TGCGCCAGCAGCTTCAAGAGCTCTGGGGCCAACGTCCTGACTTTC. Translation gives CASSFKSSGANVLTF.

V is TRBV6-6 and J is TRBJ2-7; 16 positions match TRBD2. V was clipped by 5 bases and J by 6 bases; unmatched bases: 7. Germline values: CDR1 MNHNY, CDR2 SVGAGI (reference sequence). The CDR3 has 16 residues. CDR3 sequence (DNA): TGTGCCAGCAGTGCCGGGACTAGCGGGAGGGACGTCGAGCAGTACTTC. This encodes CASSAGTSGRDVEQYF.

V usage is TRBV28 and J usage is TRBJ1-2; 8 nucleotides align to TRBD1. Germline CDR1 MDHEN, CDR2 SYDVKM. The CDR3 totals 13 residues. Trimming at V came to 6 bases and at J to 4 bases, leaving 4 bases not matched to a gene. CDR3 in amino acids: CASRPRGPYGYTF. CDR3 in DNA: TGTGCCAGCAGACCCAGGGGGCCCTATGGCTACACCTTC.

This clone was seen just once. J is TRBJ1-6 and V is TRBV2, with D tentatively TRBD1 (6 bases). The CDR3 runs 15 residues. Trimming removed 10 bases at V and 0 bases at J, with 13 bases between. Germline lookup yields CDR1 SNHLY and CDR2 FYNNEI. The CDR3 DNA reads as TGTGCCACCGGGGGGGCAGGCTCCTATAATTCACCCCTCCACTTT. Protein: CATGGAGSYNSPLHF.

J is TRBJ2-2 and V is TRBV9, with 7 bases lining up with TRBD1. The CDR3 spans 15 residues. CDR1 and CDR2 from the germline V gene are SGDLS and YYNGEE. V lost 4 bases to trimming and J lost 7 bases; unmatched junction nucleotides: 10. DNA for the CDR3: TGTGCCAGCAGCAGAGGACAGGAGGTTCTCGGGGAGCTGTTTTTT. This translates into CASSRGQEVLGELFF.

V usage is TRBV6-6 and J usage is TRBJ2-7; 9 nucleotides agree with TRBD1. The CDR3 is made up of 14 amino acids. V dropped 7 bases and J dropped 6; count of bases not matched to a gene: 10. CDR1 and CDR2 from the germline V gene are MNHNY and SVGAGI (reference sequence). This chain's CDR3 is CASIYRDRVLEQYF. CDR3 nucleotides: TGTGCCAGCATCTACCGGGACAGGGTGCTCGAGCAGTACTTC.

CDR3 protein: CASSLGREVEQFF. CDR3 DNA: TGTGCCAGCAGCTTGGGGCGGGAGGTTGAGCAGTTCTTC. The V and J genes are TRBV7-2 and TRBJ2-1; the match to TRBD2 covers 8 bases. V lost 3 bases, J lost 9 bases, and 4 bases stayed unmatched. Germline CDR1 and CDR2: SGHTA and FQGNSA. This CDR3 contains 13 residues.

The chain couples TRBV13 to TRBJ1-3; D is unresolved. The CDR3 runs 15 residues. CDR1 and CDR2 (germline): PRHDT, FYEKMQ (reference sequence). V was clipped by 3 bases and J by 4 bases, with 13 bases between them. CDR3 residues: CASSFNRVAGNTIYF. The CDR3 region has the DNA TGTGCCAGCAGCTTTAATAGGGTTGCCGGAAACACCATATATTTT.

The V and J genes are TRBV9 and TRBJ1-2, with a weak D call TRBD1 (5 bases). This CDR3 is 13 amino acids long. With 0 bases removed from V and 7 bases from J, the gap between germline ends came to 10 bases. Germline CDR1 reads SGDLS; CDR2 reads YYNGEE. The CDR3 spells CASSVEGEIGYTF. CDR3 nucleotide sequence: TGTGCCAGCAGCGTAGAAGGGGAGATTGGCTACACCTTC.

V usage is TRBV6-5 and J usage is TRBJ2-3; no clear D. Deletions cut 6 bases from V and 5 bases from J, with 9 bases between. Germline V gene lookup returns CDR1 MNHEY and CDR2 SVGAGI. The CDR3 is 12 residues long. CDR3 nucleotide sequence: TGTGCCAGCAGGGATCCACAAGATACGCAGTATTTT. This sequence encodes CASRDPQDTQYF.

J is TRBJ2-5 and V is TRBV27; no reliable D call. This CDR3 is built from 16 residues. The V and J ends lost 4 bases and 3 bases respectively, with 18 bases between them. Germline CDR1 is MNHEY and CDR2 is SMNVEV (reference sequence). The chain's CDR3 is CASSSRRSPSKETQYF. CDR3 coding DNA: TGTGCCAGCAGTTCACGGAGATCCCCCTCTAAAGAGACCCAGTACTTC.

In its sample, this clone was seen a few times. The rearrangement uses TRBV11-2 and TRBJ1-5; no definite D call. This CDR3 has 13 amino acids. Germline loops: CDR1 SGHAT, CDR2 FQNNGV. Trimming pared 3 bases from V and 9 bases from J, leaving 12 bases between. The CDR3 region is CASSFAVQSPQHF. The CDR3 DNA reads as TGTGCCAGCAGCTTCGCAGTCCAATCGCCCCAGCATTTT.

This chain joins TRBV14 and TRBJ2-7; perhaps TRBD1 as D (6 bases). This CDR3 spans 15 amino acids. Germline V gene data show CDR1 as SGHDN and CDR2 as FVKESK. V was trimmed by 1 base and J by 2 bases, leaving 12 bases between them. CDR3 in amino acids: CASSQGRGQAYEQYF. The CDR3 DNA reads as TGTGCCAGCAGCCAAGGCCGGGGACAAGCCTACGAGCAGTACTTC.

There are a few counts of this clone. The V and J genes are TRBV4-2 and TRBJ2-1; D assignment may be TRBD1 or TRBD2 (5 bases each). V was cut by 4 bases and J by 3 bases, with 28 bases left in between. The germline CDR1 and CDR2 sequences are LGHNA and YNFKEQ. This CDR3 is built from 20 residues. CDR3 sequence: CASSREPGRRTPGYYNEQFF. CDR3 in DNA: TGTGCCAGCAGCCGAGAACCGGGACGCAGAACCCCCGGGTACTACAATGAGCAGTTCTTC.

The rearrangement links TRBV6-4 to TRBJ2-3; tentatively, D is TRBD2 (5 bases). Germline V lookup: CDR1 MRHNA, CDR2 SNTAGT. V dropped 2 bases and J dropped 3 bases, with 15 bases sitting between them. This CDR3 is 16 amino acids long. The CDR3 DNA reads TGTGCCAGCAGTGACGGAACTAGGACGGGGACAGATACGCAGTATTTT. This gives the protein CASSDGTRTGTDTQYF.

The chain joins TRBV6-6 to TRBJ2-7; tentatively, D is TRBD2 (5 bases). CDR3 length: 12 amino acids. V was pared by 6 bases and J by 6 bases, with 12 bases between. CDR1 is MNHNY and CDR2 is SVGAGI in the germline V gene (reference sequence). The CDR3 DNA follows: TGTGCCAGCAGCCGCGAGGGCTTCGAGCAGTACTTC. The encoded protein is CASSREGFEQYF.

V is TRBV7-8 and J is TRBJ1-1, with a weak D call TRBD1 (6 bases). Germline lookup yields CDR1 SGHVS and CDR2 FQNEAQ. V lost 4 bases and J 0 bases, leaving 18 bases between the germline ends. The CDR3 spans 17 residues. The CDR3 DNA reads TGTGCCAGCAGCTCTTTAGTGGGGGCGACTATGAACACTGAAGCTTTCTTT. Protein product: CASSSLVGATMNTEAFF.

The rearrangement links TRBV2 to TRBJ1-3; the match to TRBD1 covers 7 bases. Looked up from germline, CDR1 is SNHLY and CDR2 is FYNNEI. The ends lost 0 bases at V and 0 bases at J; junction bases unmatched: 2. This CDR3 has 16 residues. CDR3 amino acids: CASSEADRNSGNTIYF. The CDR3 region has the DNA TGTGCCAGCAGTGAAGCGGACAGGAACTCTGGAAACACCATATATTTT.

Only a few counts were recorded for this clone. The chain is built from TRBV6-5 and TRBJ1-5; TRBD1 agrees at 8 bases. Trimming removed 4 bases from V and 7 bases from J; junction bases left unmatched: 3. Germline V gene sequence: CDR1 MNHEY, CDR2 SVGAGI. The CDR3 totals 13 residues. The CDR3 loop reads CASSWTGSQPQHF. The DNA for the CDR3 is TGTGCCAGCAGTTGGACAGGGTCCCAGCCCCAGCATTTT.

The gene calls are TRBV27 and TRBJ1-4; tentative D call: TRBD1 (6 bases). Trimming cost V 7 bases and J 4 bases, with 13 bases left between them. This CDR3 is built from 14 residues. Germline V lookup: CDR1 MNHEY, CDR2 SMNVEV (reference sequence). In DNA form, the CDR3 reads TGTGCCAGCAAATCGGACAGATATAATGAAAAACTGTTTTTT. It encodes CASKSDRYNEKLFF. Together with reference TRBV27 and TRBJ1-4, the CDR3 gives the full variable domain: EAQVTQNPRYLITVTGKKLTVTCSQNMNHEYMSWYRQDPGLGLRQIYYSMNVEVTDKGDVPEGYKVSRKEKRNFPLILESPSPNQTSLYFCASKSDRYNEKLFFGSGTQLSVL.

This clone was observed a few times. This chain uses TRBV5-1 with TRBJ1-4, with TRBD1 as a possible D gene (5 bases). The germline V and J ends were trimmed by 3 bases and 5 bases, with 8 bases remaining between them. Germline values: CDR1 SGHRS, CDR2 YFSETQ. CDR3 length: 13 amino acids. The CDR3 DNA sequence: TGCGCCAGCAGCTGGGGCACAAATGAAAAACTGTTTTTT. It translates to CASSWGTNEKLFF.